This record concerns one TCR beta chain sequence. The antigen remains undetermined. This sample is part of a study of cytotoxic CD8 clonotypes in ibrutinib-treated CLL. Study-level background: The study recorded mean values of approximately 260,000 productive templates and under 100,000 productive rearrangements per sample. Regarding the study as a whole: Elevated clonality accompanied ibrutinib response, with a return toward baseline values at progression.

From germline, CDR1 is SGHAT and CDR2 FQNNGV. The CDR3 covers 14 residues. Trimming took off 7 bases at V and 0 bases at J, with 13 bases between the two ends. Profiled with immunoSEQ multiplex PCR; TCRdb holds only in-frame clones, not every one. The sample includes roughly 17,000 clones, around two thirds of them seen just once. Cryopreserved PBMCs were the source of around 2 micrograms of genomic DNA, which went to TCR beta libraries. This clonotype was sampled from a human donor with chronic lymphocytic leukemia. This material consisted of PBMCs, taken after 12 months of ibrutinib treatment. This chain links TRBV11-2 with TRBJ2-7; D possibly corresponds to TRBD2 (6 bases). This chain's CDR3 is CASIGTQSSYEQYF. CDR3 coding DNA: TGTGCCAGCATCGGGACTCAAAGCTCCTACGAGCAGTACTTC.